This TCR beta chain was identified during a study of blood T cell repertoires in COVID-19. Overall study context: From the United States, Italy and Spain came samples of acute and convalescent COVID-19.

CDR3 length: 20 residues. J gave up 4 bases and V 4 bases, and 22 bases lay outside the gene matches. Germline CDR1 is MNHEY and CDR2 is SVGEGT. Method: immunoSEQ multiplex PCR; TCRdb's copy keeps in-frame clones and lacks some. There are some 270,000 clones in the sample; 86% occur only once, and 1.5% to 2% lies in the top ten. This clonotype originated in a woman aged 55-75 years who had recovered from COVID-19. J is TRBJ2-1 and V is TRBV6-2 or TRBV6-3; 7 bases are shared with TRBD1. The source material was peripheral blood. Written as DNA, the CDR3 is TGTGCCAGCAGTTCGCCTCGGGACAGCCTTCAAGGGGGAATATACAATGAGCAGTTCTTC. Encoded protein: CASSSPRDSLQGGIYNEQFF.